The 4 T cell receptor beta chains given below trace back to one sample, sequenced in a study of blood T cell repertoires in COVID-19. Produced via immunoSEQ multiplex PCR; TCRdb's table is partial and in-frame only. This table has tens of thousands of clones, about nine tenths appearing once. The specimen was peripheral blood. These TCRs come from a woman older than 75 with active COVID-19.

The chain has TRBV10-3 and TRBJ2-2, with 8 bases aligning to TRBD1. CDR1 is ENHRY and CDR2 is SYGVKD in the germline V gene. The trim removed 5 bases at V and 6 bases at J, leaving 8 bases unmatched. This CDR3 region has 15 residues. In nucleotides, the CDR3 is TGTGCCATCAGTCCTCTGGACAGGGCCGCCGGGGAGCTGTTTTTT. It is translated as CAISPLDRAAGELFF.

CDR3 DNA sequence: TGTGCCAGCAGTTTCCGGGACAGGGGTCAATTCTCTGGAAACACCATATATTTT. Amino acids: CASSFRDRGQFSGNTIYF. The chain is built from TRBV3-1 (or the pseudogene TRBV3-2) and TRBJ1-3, with 10 bases lining up with TRBD1. Germline lookup yields CDR1 LGHDT and CDR2 YNNKEL (reference sequence). V shed 6 bases, J shed 0 bases, and the junction held 11 bases outside the gene matches. This CDR3 is built from 18 residues.

This clone was counted between two and nine times. V and J are TRBV21-1 and TRBJ1-1; TRBD1, the table's D call, lacks a check against the DNA. TRBV21-1 is designated a pseudogene. This CDR3 region has 16 residues. CDR3 region: CASSTPQGWVNTEAFF. The CDR3 region has the DNA TGTGCCAGCAGCACTCCTCAGGGTTGGGTGAACACTGAAGCTTTCTTT.

V and J are TRBV5-4 and TRBJ2-5; D gene ambiguous. The V gene lost 5 bases and the J gene lost 4 bases, with 6 bases spanning the gap. CDR1 and CDR2 from the germline V gene are SGHNT and YYREEE (reference sequence). This CDR3 contains 11 residues. CDR3 coding DNA: TGTGCCAGCAGGTCCGGAGAGACCCAGTACTTC. This sequence encodes CASRSGETQYF.